These 10 T cell receptor beta chains originate from one sample sequenced in a study of relationships among human T cell subsets. Semiquantitative ARM-PCR amplified T cell receptor alpha and beta CDR3 regions from mRNA. In ARM-PCR, communal superprimers followed tagged nested gene-specific primers for exponential amplification. MiXCR, run by TCRdb on the multiplex PCR reads, gives a single entry per CDR3 protein. The sample consists of 13,000 or so distinct CDR3 sequences, 67% of them appearing once. After CD25, CD56 and CD294 bead selections, the flow-through was collected as Th1 cells. Sequencing input: CD4+ Th1 cells sorted from blood. The receptors derive from a man aged 40-49 years in good health.

This clonotype was observed once. The V and J genes are TRBV30 and TRBJ1-1; no clear D gene. There are 15 residues in the CDR3. Trimming took 2 bases from V and 8 from J, leaving 21 bases between them. From germline, CDR1 is GTSNPN and CDR2 SVGIG (reference sequence). CDR3 protein: CAWSPVPRPPVEAFF. The CDR3 DNA is TGTGCCTGGAGTCCGGTTCCCCGGCCGCCCGTAGAAGCTTTCTTT.

A few counts support this clonotype. This chain connects TRBV30 to TRBJ2-5, with 7 bases fitting TRBD1. The CDR3 runs 13 residues. With V trimmed by 8 bases and J by 2 bases, 8 bases remained unmatched. Germline CDR1 is GTSNPN and CDR2 is SVGIG (reference sequence). The DNA of the CDR3 is TGTGCCGCCGAGACAGGGAGTCAAGAGACCCAGTACTTC. Protein: CAAETGSQETQYF. The entire variable domain, with the rest obtained from reference TRBV30 and TRBJ2-5, is as follows: SQTIHQWPATLVQPVGSPLSLECTVEGTSNPNLYWYRQAAGRGLQLLFYSVGIGQISSEVPQNLSASRPQDRQFILSSKKLLLSDSGFYLCAAETGSQETQYFGPGTRLLVL.

The rearrangement links TRBV20-1 to TRBJ2-7; D gene ambiguous. The CDR3 length is 14 residues. V lost 6 bases and J 7 bases, leaving 22 bases between the germline ends. Germline V CDR1 and CDR2: DFQATT, SNEGSKA (reference sequence). CDR3 in amino acids: CSALASGSRVEQYF. In nucleotides, the CDR3 is TGCAGTGCGCTGGCGTCGGGCTCTCGTGTGGAGCAGTACTTC.

V usage is TRBV27 and J usage is TRBJ2-1; the D is unclear. The CDR3 is 13 residues long. The V end lost 3 bases, the J end lost 3 bases, and 6 bases lay between the germline ends. Germline V gene data show CDR1 as MNHEY and CDR2 as SMNVEV (reference sequence). The CDR3 DNA follows: TGTGCCAGCAGTTTGAACAGCTACAATGAGCAGTTCTTC. The encoded protein is CASSLNSYNEQFF.

This clonotype was counted a single time. This chain connects TRBV20-1 to TRBJ1-1, with a weak D call TRBD1 (6 bases). The CDR3 is 16 amino acids. Per germline, CDR1 DFQATT and CDR2 SNEGSKA (reference sequence). V lost 6 bases, J lost 1 base, and 21 bases lay in between. As DNA, the CDR3 is TGCAGTGCCCCGGAAGGGGGAGCGTTCGGGAACACTGAAGCTTTCTTT. It codes for CSAPEGGAFGNTEAFF.

The chain links TRBV6-5 to TRBJ1-1, with D perhaps TRBD1 (5 bases). CDR3 length: 14 residues. The V and J ends lost 2 bases and 0 bases respectively, with 7 bases between them. Germline V lookup: CDR1 MNHEY, CDR2 SVGAGI. CDR3 DNA sequence: TGTGCCAGCAGTTACGGACATTTGAACACTGAAGCTTTCTTT. This encodes CASSYGHLNTEAFF.

This chain uses TRBV5-1 with TRBJ2-1; 8 bases map to TRBD2. This CDR3 spans 14 amino acids. V lost 5 bases, J lost 7 bases, and 8 bases stayed unmatched. Germline values: CDR1 SGHRS, CDR2 YFSETQ. This CDR3 reads CASSGLAGSNEQFF. Written as DNA, the CDR3 is TGCGCCAGCAGTGGGCTAGCGGGTTCTAATGAGCAGTTCTTC.

This clonotype is medium-sized by share. In DNA, the CDR3 is TGCAGCGTCTCCCAGGCCGCAAAATATGAGCAGTTCTTC. Translating gives CSVSQAAKYEQFF. This rearrangement joins TRBV29-1 to TRBJ2-1; D is unresolved. The CDR3 contains 13 residues. The V gene's germline CDR1 is SQVTM and CDR2 ANQGSEA. Trimming shortened V by 6 bases and J by 8 bases, and 17 bases separated the two germline ends.

V and J are TRBV6-6 and TRBJ1-1; the D is unclear. The CDR3 runs to 16 residues. V shed 5 bases and J shed 4 bases, with 20 bases lying between them. Germline V CDR1 and CDR2: MNHNY, SVGAGI (reference sequence). The CDR3 nucleotides are TGTGCCAGCAGTCTCCTCTCGGGAGGGTTTGGCACTGAAGCTTTCTTT. It specifies CASSLLSGGFGTEAFF.

CDR3 nucleotide sequence: TGTGCCAGCAGCCCAGGGGGAACAGTTCGAGCTTTCTTT. As protein: CASSPGGTVRAFF. The rearrangement links TRBV11-2 to TRBJ1-1; 7 bases fit TRBD1. The CDR3 has 13 residues. Germline-derived CDR1 and CDR2 are SGHAT and FQNNGV. The V gene end was trimmed by 5 bases and the J gene end by 10 bases; junction bases not matched to a gene: 10.